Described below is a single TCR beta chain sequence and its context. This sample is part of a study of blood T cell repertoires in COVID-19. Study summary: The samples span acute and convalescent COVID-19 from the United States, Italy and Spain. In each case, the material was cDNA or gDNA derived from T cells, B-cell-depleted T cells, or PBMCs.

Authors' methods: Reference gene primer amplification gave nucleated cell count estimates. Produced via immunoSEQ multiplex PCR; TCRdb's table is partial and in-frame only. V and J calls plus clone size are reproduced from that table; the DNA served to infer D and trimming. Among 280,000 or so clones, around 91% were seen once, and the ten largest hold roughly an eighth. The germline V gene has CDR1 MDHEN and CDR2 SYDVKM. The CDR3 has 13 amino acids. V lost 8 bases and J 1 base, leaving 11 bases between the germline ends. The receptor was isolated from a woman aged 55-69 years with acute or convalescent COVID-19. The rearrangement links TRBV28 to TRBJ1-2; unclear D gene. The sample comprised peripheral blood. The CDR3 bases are TGTGCCAGCTGGTCGGGGTTTAACTATGGCTACACCTTC. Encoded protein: CASWSGFNYGYTF.